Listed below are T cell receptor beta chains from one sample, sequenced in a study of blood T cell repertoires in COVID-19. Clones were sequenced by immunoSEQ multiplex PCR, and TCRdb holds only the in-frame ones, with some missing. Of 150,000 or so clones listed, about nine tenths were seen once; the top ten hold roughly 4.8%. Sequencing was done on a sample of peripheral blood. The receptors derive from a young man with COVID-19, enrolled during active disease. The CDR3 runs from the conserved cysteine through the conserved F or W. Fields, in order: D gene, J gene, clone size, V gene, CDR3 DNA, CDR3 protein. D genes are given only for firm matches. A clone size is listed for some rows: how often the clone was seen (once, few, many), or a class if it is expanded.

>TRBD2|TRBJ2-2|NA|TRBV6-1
TGTGCCAGCAGTGACCTACTAGCGGGAGCGAACACCGGGGAGCTGTTTTTT
CASSDLLAGANTGELFF
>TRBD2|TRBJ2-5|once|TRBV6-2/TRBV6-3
TGTGCCAGCAGTTACTCCGGACTAGCCGCAGAGACCCAGTACTTC
CASSYSGLAAETQYF
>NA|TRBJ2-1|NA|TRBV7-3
TGTGCCAGCAGCTTACCCGCCGGACTGGCCAGCTCCTACAATGAGCAGTTCTTC
CASSLPAGLASSYNEQFF
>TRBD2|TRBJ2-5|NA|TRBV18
TGTGCCAGCTCGAAGGAGACTAGCGGGAGCCAGACCCAGTACTTC
CASSKETSGSQTQYF
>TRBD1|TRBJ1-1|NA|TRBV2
TGTGCCAGCAGTGACGCAGGGGGGCACACTGAAGCTTTCTTT
CASSDAGGHTEAFF
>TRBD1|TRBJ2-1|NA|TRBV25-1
TGTGCCAGCAGTGGACAGGGGCCTGAGCAGTTCTTC
CASSGQGPEQFF
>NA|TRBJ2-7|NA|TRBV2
TGTGCCAGCAGTGAATTCCTGATCGGCGAGCAGTACTTC
CASSEFLIGEQYF
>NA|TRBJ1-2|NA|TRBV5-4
TGTGCCAGCAGCTTGGGGACGCCAGGGGTTCCCCAAATCTACAACTATGGCTACACCTTC
CASSLGTPGVPQIYNYGYTF
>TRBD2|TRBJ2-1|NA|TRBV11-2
TGTGCCAGCACCCCGAGTCGGGGGGGCTACAATGAGCAGTTCTTC
CASTPSRGGYNEQFF
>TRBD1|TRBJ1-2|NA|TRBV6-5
TGTGCCAGCAGACCCACACAGGGGGCAAACTATGGCTACACCTTC
CASRPTQGANYGYTF
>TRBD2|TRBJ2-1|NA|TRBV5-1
TGCGCCAGGCTAAGGCGGGCGGGAGGCCTAGGGAATGAGCAGTTCTTC
CARLRRAGGLGNEQFF
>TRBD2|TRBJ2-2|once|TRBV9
TGTGCCAGCAGCGTAGCCTTTCTAGCGGGAGGGCCACGGGAGCTGTTTTTT
CASSVAFLAGGPRELFF
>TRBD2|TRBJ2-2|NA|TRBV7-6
TGTGCCAGCAGCTCCACGACTAGCTCCTTGGGCGGGGAGCTGTTTTTT
CASSSTTSSLGGELFF
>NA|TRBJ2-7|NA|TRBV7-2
TGTGCCAGCAGCCGGGACATCTCCTACGAGCAGTACTTC
CASSRDISYEQYF
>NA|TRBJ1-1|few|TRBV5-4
TGTGCCAGCACCCAGGGCAGGAACACTGAAGCTTTCTTT
CASTQGRNTEAFF
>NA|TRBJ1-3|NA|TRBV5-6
TGTGCCAGCAGCCCCAGTTTGAGCGGAAAGGCGGGCGGAAACACCATATATTTT
CASSPSLSGKAGGNTIYF
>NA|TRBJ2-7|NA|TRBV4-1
TGCGCCAGCAGCCAGCCCGCGGGTAGAATGGACGAGCAGTACTTC
CASSQPAGRMDEQYF
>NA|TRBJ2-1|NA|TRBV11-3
TGTGCCAGCAGCTTAGATCGAGGACCAAGGAGGAATGAGCAGTTCTTC
CASSLDRGPRRNEQFF